This is a list of T cell receptor beta chains from one sample in a study of blood T cell repertoires in COVID-19. Generated by immunoSEQ multiplex PCR, the TCRdb table keeps only in-frame clones and is missing some. Here the sample spans roughly 190,000 clones, more than 75% being singletons. Material for sequencing was peripheral blood. The receptors shown here come from a man between 18 and 29 years old with active or convalescent COVID-19. Each CDR3 is given with its conserved first and last residue. The order of the fields is CDR3 protein, CDR3 DNA, D gene, V gene, J gene, clone size. The D gene is left open where the match is weak. The size field is filled for only some rows; it gives once, few, many or a size class.

CAWSVLASGSTDTQYF	TGTGCCTGGAGTGTACTGGCTAGCGGGAGTACAGATACGCAGTATTTT	TRBD2	TRBV30	TRBJ2-3	.
CSASGSHTDTQYF	TGCAGTGCTAGTGGTTCACACACAGATACGCAGTATTTT	.	TRBV20-1	TRBJ2-3	once
CASSATYNEQFF	TGCGCCAGCAGTGCAACCTACAATGAGCAGTTCTTC	.	TRBV10-2	TRBJ2-1	.
CASSRQGYNEQFF	TGTGCCAGCAGCAGACAGGGATACAATGAGCAGTTCTTC	TRBD1	TRBV11-3	TRBJ2-1	.
CASRSREGETNEKLFF	TGTGCCAGCAGATCTCGGGAGGGGGAGACTAATGAAAAACTGTTTTTT	.	TRBV27	TRBJ1-4	.
CASNRDRGSGNTIYF	TGTGCCAGCAACCGGGACAGGGGGTCAGGAAACACCATATATTTT	TRBD1	TRBV2	TRBJ1-3	once
CASSLGGSLQETQYF	TGTGCCAGCAGCTTGGGAGGGAGTCTCCAAGAGACCCAGTACTTC	.	TRBV5-4	TRBJ2-5	.
CASSAETGSYEQYF	TGTGCCAGTAGTGCAGAGACAGGGTCCTACGAGCAGTACTTC	TRBD1	TRBV19	TRBJ2-7	.
CASSSWTGPNTEAFF	TGTGCCAGCAGCTCCTGGACAGGACCGAACACTGAAGCTTTCTTT	TRBD1	TRBV11-2	TRBJ1-1	once
CASSLQGTNTEAFF	TGCGCCAGCAGCTTGCAGGGAACGAACACTGAAGCTTTCTTT	.	TRBV5-1	TRBJ1-1	.
CASSHPGGAQETQYF	TGTGCCAGCTCACATCCTGGTGGGGCCCAAGAGACCCAGTACTTC	.	TRBV18	TRBJ2-5	few
CASSRPGTGRTEAFF	TGTGCCAGCAGCCGCCCCGGGACAGGTCGTACTGAAGCTTTCTTT	TRBD1	TRBV7-9	TRBJ1-1	.
CASSPTGDNSPLHF	TGTGCCAGCAGCCCGACAGGGGATAATTCACCCCTCCACTTT	TRBD1	TRBV28	TRBJ1-6	.
CASSLEITSGRLHEQYF	TGTGCCAGCAGCTTGGAAATTACTAGCGGGAGACTCCACGAGCAGTACTTC	TRBD2	TRBV5-5	TRBJ2-7	.
CASSIEAGFKNIQYF	TGTGCCAGTAGTATAGAGGCGGGCTTTAAAAACATTCAGTACTTC	.	TRBV19	TRBJ2-4	.
CASSIQGNTEAFF	TGTGCCAGTAGTATTCAGGGGAACACTGAAGCTTTCTTT	.	TRBV19	TRBJ1-1	.
CASRETGGAFF	TGTGCCAGCCGAGAAACAGGGGGGGCTTTCTTT	TRBD1	TRBV28	TRBJ1-1	.
CASSQTGGVTQYF	TGCGCCAGCAGCCAGACAGGGGGCGTGACCCAGTACTTC	TRBD1	TRBV4-1	TRBJ2-5	.
CASSLLSGTSFEQYF	TGCGCCAGCAGCTTGCTGTCCGGAACTAGTTTCGAGCAGTACTTC	.	TRBV5-1	TRBJ2-7	.
CASSSGQVNTEAFF	TGTGCCAGCAGCTCAGGACAGGTGAACACTGAAGCTTTCTTT	TRBD1	TRBV5-4	TRBJ1-1	.
CASSENRAYGYTF	TGTGCCAGCAGTGAGAACAGGGCCTATGGCTACACCTTC	.	TRBV25-1	TRBJ1-2	.
CASSPTGGFSPLHF	TGTGCCAGCAGTCCGACAGGGGGCTTTTCACCCCTCCACTTT	TRBD1	TRBV3-1/TRBV3-2	TRBJ1-6	.
CASSLGVRMGNQPQHF	TGTGCCAGCAGCTTAGGGGTTAGGATGGGCAATCAGCCCCAGCATTTT	.	TRBV5-6	TRBJ1-5	.
CASSPWTGDPGELFF	TGCGCCAGCAGCCCCTGGACAGGGGACCCCGGGGAGCTGTTTTTT	TRBD1	TRBV5-1	TRBJ2-2	few
CASSPNDRAQMNTEAFF	TGTGCCAGCAGCCCCAACGACAGGGCTCAAATGAACACTGAAGCTTTCTTT	TRBD1	TRBV7-9	TRBJ1-1	.
CASSPEDQETQYF	TGTGCCAGCAGCCCGGAGGACCAAGAGACCCAGTACTTC	.	TRBV7-8	TRBJ2-5	once
CASRMTGDEQYF	TGTGCCAGCAGGATGACAGGGGACGAGCAGTACTTC	TRBD1	TRBV6-5	TRBJ2-7	.
CSVAAGGYEQYF	TGCAGCGTTGCTGCAGGGGGGTACGAGCAGTACTTC	.	TRBV29-1	TRBJ2-7	.
CASSPQGAGYIQYF	TGTGCCAGCAGTCCACAGGGGGCGGGATACATTCAGTACTTC	TRBD1	TRBV28	TRBJ2-4	.
CASRGEKLFF	TGTGCCTCCCGGGGGGAAAAACTGTTTTTT	.	TRBV6-5	TRBJ1-4	.
CASSLRTSGGATYNEQFF	TGTGCCAGCAGCTTAAGGACTAGCGGGGGGGCAACCTACAATGAGCAGTTCTTC	TRBD2	TRBV7-2	TRBJ2-1	.